The 13 T cell receptor beta chains listed next were all sequenced from one sample in a study of persistence of HIV-infected CD4 T cells. The stimulus was lysate of CMV-infected fibroblasts, 9 to 10 ug/mL. Sorted nonresponding memory CD4+ T cells were CD40L-negative, CD69-negative, CD45RO-high. Antigen specificity for these receptors is unknown. Sequencing used immunoSEQ version 4 in survey mode. Clones were read by immunoSEQ multiplex PCR, and TCRdb kept only the in-frame ones, dropping some. The table has 25,000 to 35,000 clones, around four fifths seen once. This material consisted of CD4+ T cells sorted from PBMCs after 18-hour stimulation, taken from a patient who received antiretroviral therapy. Receptor source: an adult man with HIV who was CMV-seropositive.

This clone was picked up a small number of times. The chain joins TRBV7-2 to TRBJ1-2; a weak D match, TRBD1 (6 bases). The CDR3 consists of 16 residues. Germline CDR1 SGHTA, CDR2 FQGNSA. V lost 2 bases and J lost 3, with 16 bases in between. DNA of the CDR3: TGTGCCAGCAGCTTAATTCGGGGGCCCCTGGACTATGGCTACACCTTC. Its translation is CASSLIRGPLDYGYTF.

The chain has TRBV3-1 (or the pseudogene TRBV3-2) and TRBJ1-4; a weak D match, TRBD1 (5 bases). The CDR3 covers 15 residues. Trimming left V 4 bases short and J 8 bases short, with 17 bases between. The germline V gene has CDR1 LGHDT and CDR2 YNNKEL (reference sequence). The CDR3 sequence: CASSLMGGIKEKLFF. The CDR3 nucleotides are TGTGCCAGCAGCCTAATGGGGGGTATTAAGGAAAAACTGTTTTTT.

V gene TRBV27 combines with J gene TRBJ2-3; TRBD1 matches at 7 bases. The V gene's germline CDR1 is MNHEY and CDR2 SMNVEV (reference sequence). The CDR3 has 16 residues. The V segment lost 5 bases and the J segment 2 bases; nucleotides outside the gene matches: 10. DNA for the CDR3: TGTGCCAGCAGTAGAAACACAGGGGTCTCCACAGATACGCAGTATTTT. Protein sequence: CASSRNTGVSTDTQYF.

This chain joins TRBV5-1 and TRBJ2-1; a possible D gene is TRBD1 (5 bases). The CDR3 is 15 residues long. In germline, CDR1 is SGHRS, CDR2 YFSETQ. V lost 0 bases to trimming and J lost 0 bases, with 7 bases between them. CDR3 nucleotides: TGCGCCAGCAGCTTGGGGACAAGCTCCTACAATGAGCAGTTCTTC. This codes for CASSLGTSSYNEQFF. The full variable domain, in which reference TRBV5-1 and TRBJ2-1 provide the parts outside the CDR3, is KAGVTQTPRYLIKTRGQQVTLSCSPISGHRSVSWYQQTPGQGLQFLFEYFSETQRNKGNFPGRFSGRQFSNSRSEMNVSTLELGDSALYLCASSLGTSSYNEQFFGPGTRLTVL.

V and J are TRBV23-1 and TRBJ1-6; weak D call: TRBD1 (6 bases). TRBV23-1 is noted as an ORF with a role that remains uncertain. The CDR3 is 17 residues long. Trimming took off 8 bases at V and 7 bases at J, with 24 bases between the two ends. CDR3 protein: CASCFRGCRGLNSPLHF. CDR3 coding DNA: TGCGCCAGCTGCTTTCGGGGCTGCAGGGGTTTGAATTCACCCCTCCACTTT.

The chain couples TRBV5-1 to TRBJ2-7; 9 bases line up with TRBD2. The CDR3 covers 13 residues. V trimming: 0 bases; J trimming: 10 bases; junction bases outside the gene matches: 5. Germline CDR1 and CDR2: SGHRS and YFSETQ. The CDR3 is CASSLVIAGDQYF. The DNA of the CDR3 is TGCGCCAGCAGCTTGGTTATAGCGGGGGACCAGTACTTC.

This clone was counted between two and nine times. This rearrangement joins TRBV7-2 to TRBJ1-5; D remains unclear. V shed 3 bases and J shed 0 bases, with 9 bases lying between them. Germline-derived CDR1 and CDR2 are SGHTA and FQGNSA. The CDR3 loop spans 15 amino acids. The CDR3 DNA follows: TGTGCCAGCAGCTTTAACAGTGCTAGCAATCAGCCCCAGCATTTT. Amino acid sequence: CASSFNSASNQPQHF.

The rearrangement uses TRBV4-2 and TRBJ2-3; 7 nucleotides match TRBD2. CDR3 length: 17 amino acids. Germline trimming cut 0 bases from V and 0 bases from J; bases unmatched to any gene: 6. The V gene's germline CDR1 is LGHNA and CDR2 YNFKEQ. The CDR3 spells CASSQEALALSTDTQYF. CDR3 in DNA: TGTGCCAGCAGCCAAGAGGCACTAGCGCTTAGCACAGATACGCAGTATTTT.

J is TRBJ1-6 and V is TRBV5-4; D perhaps matches TRBD1 (5 bases). In germline, CDR1 is SGHNT, CDR2 YYREEE (reference sequence). The V end lost 3 bases, the J end lost 8 bases, and 15 bases lay between the germline ends. This CDR3 comprises 15 residues. The CDR3, as DNA: TGTGCCAGCAGCTGGCGTGGGGGAAATCATTCACCCCTCCACTTT. Protein: CASSWRGGNHSPLHF.

The CDR3 sequence: CASRGQPNTGELFF. In nucleotides, the CDR3 is TGCGCCAGCAGGGGACAGCCCAACACCGGGGAGCTGTTTTTT. V and J are TRBV10-1 and TRBJ2-2, with 7 bases matching TRBD1. Germline assignment: CDR1 WNHNN and CDR2 SYGVQD (reference sequence). Unmatched junction bases numbered 3, after V lost 6 bases and J lost 2 bases. CDR3 length: 14 amino acids.

The chain is built from TRBV30 and TRBJ2-1; no clear D gene. The CDR3 has 16 residues. CDR1 is GTSNPN, CDR2 SVGIG, per germline (reference sequence). Trimming stripped 1 base from V and 2 bases from J, with 15 bases between. The CDR3 nucleotides are TGTGCCTGGAGTGACCCATGGGTGTCGACCTACAATGAGCAGTTCTTC. This codes for CAWSDPWVSTYNEQFF.

This clone was seen just once. The chain joins TRBV27 to TRBJ2-3, with TRBD2 identical over 10 bases. CDR3 length equals 17 residues. Germline V gene sequence: CDR1 MNHEY, CDR2 SMNVEV (reference sequence). Losses at the gene ends were 3 bases for V and 4 bases for J; bases not matched to a gene: 10. CDR3 sequence: CASSFNQRGGGPDTQYF. The CDR3 coding sequence is TGTGCCAGCAGTTTTAATCAGCGGGGGGGCGGCCCAGATACGCAGTATTTT.

The J gene is TRBJ2-7, the V gene TRBV7-9; D possibly corresponds to TRBD2 (6 bases). The CDR3 is made up of 15 amino acids. Trimming shortened V by 0 bases and J by 4 bases, and 13 bases separated the two germline ends. The germline V gene has CDR1 SEHNR and CDR2 FQNEAQ (reference sequence). CDR3 in amino acids: CASSLAGGRPYEQYF. CDR3 coding DNA: TGTGCCAGCAGCTTAGCCGGGGGTCGCCCTTACGAGCAGTACTTC.